This T cell receptor beta chain was observed in a study of cytomegalovirus exposure and HLA in healthy donors. Germline values: CDR1 SEHNR, CDR2 FQNEAQ (reference sequence). This CDR3 contains 12 residues. Trimming stripped 6 bases from V and 3 bases from J, with 9 bases between. The donors were in the approximately 120-subject validation cohort; that cohort was separate from the approximately 670-subject first cohort. Study-wide points: Whilst most TCR sequences proved rare, a subset of public TCRs occurred across many donors. The tendency of first-cohort TCR clusters to co-occur in the 120 or so validation repertoires was the finding of a later analysis. Diagnosis of cytomegalovirus status made by the classifier reportedly showed high specificity and sensitivity.

About this clone: Its antigen is not known.

TCRdb keeps only in-frame clones here, not all; method: immunoSEQ multiplex PCR. The sample holds over 200,000 clones, 80% to 90% seen once. This sequence joins TRBV7-9 and TRBJ2-7; the D is unclear. The specimen sequenced was PBMCs. The sequence was obtained from a woman under 30 in good health and CMV-seronegative. The CDR3: CASSNADYEQYF. The CDR3 DNA sequence: TGTGCCAGCAGTAACGCGGACTACGAGCAGTACTTC.